Shown below are 25 T cell receptor beta chains from a single sample sequenced in a study of blood T cell repertoires in COVID-19. This table comes from immunoSEQ multiplex PCR, and its TCRdb copy is limited to in-frame clones, with some not included. The data show some 220,000 clones, around 80% seen once. Specimen: peripheral blood. All receptors come from a woman in her 70s with acute or convalescent COVID-19.

The J gene is TRBJ1-6, the V gene TRBV21-1; the table's D gene call, TRBD1, was not cross checked with the DNA. TRBV21-1 is marked as a pseudogene. This CDR3 has 17 residues. The CDR3, as DNA: TGTGCCAGCAGCACGGAACAGCCGCGCTCCTATAATTCACCCCTCCACTTT. Translating it yields CASSTEQPRSYNSPLHF.

The chain is built from TRBV19 and TRBJ2-1, with D maybe TRBD1 (7 bases). Germline V gene data show CDR1 as LNHDA and CDR2 as SQIVND (reference sequence). Trimming took 3 bases from V and 4 from J, leaving 16 bases between them. There are 16 residues in the CDR3. The CDR3 DNA follows: TGTGCCAGTAGTATCGGCAGGGGGGAAGGTTACAATGAGCAGTTCTTC. Its protein product is CASSIGRGEGYNEQFF.

The chain uses TRBV3-1 (or the pseudogene TRBV3-2) and TRBJ2-5; TRBD2 is a possible D gene (5 bases). CDR3 length: 13 amino acids. V was trimmed by 1 base and J by 6 bases, leaving 9 bases between them. Per the germline V gene, CDR1 is LGHDT and CDR2 is YNNKEL (reference sequence). The CDR3 loop is CASSQGGWQTQYF. In DNA form, the CDR3 reads TGTGCCAGCAGCCAAGGAGGGTGGCAGACCCAGTACTTC.

This clone was seen only once. The chain recombines TRBV6-2 or TRBV6-3 with TRBJ2-2, with 7 bases identical to TRBD2. V lost 4 bases to trimming and J lost 0 bases; unmatched junction nucleotides: 5. Per the germline V gene, CDR1 is MNHEY and CDR2 is SVGEGT. CDR3 size: 16 residues. DNA for the CDR3: TGTGCCAGCAGTTTTTTCGGACTAGCGAACACCGGGGAGCTGTTTTTT. Translation: CASSFFGLANTGELFF.

V gene TRBV3-1 (or the pseudogene TRBV3-2) combines with J gene TRBJ2-7; tentative D call: TRBD2 (5 bases). The CDR3 covers 14 residues. V was shortened by 6 bases and J by 2 bases, with 14 bases between the two germline ends. In germline, CDR1 is LGHDT, CDR2 YNNKEL (reference sequence). The CDR3 DNA reads TGTGCCAGCAGTCCTTCGACTACCACCTACGAGCAGTACTTC. Its protein is CASSPSTTTYEQYF.

The J gene is TRBJ2-7, the V gene TRBV6-6; D is perhaps TRBD1 (6 bases). This CDR3 has 14 amino acids. The V gene lost 5 bases and the J gene lost 7 bases, with 18 bases spanning the gap. Germline V gene data show CDR1 as MNHNY and CDR2 as SVGAGI (reference sequence). The CDR3 reads CASSPPTGLGEQYF. The CDR3 bases are TGTGCCAGCAGTCCTCCGACAGGTCTCGGGGAGCAGTACTTC.

The V call is TRBV28, the J call TRBJ2-7; no reliable D call. Trimming cost V 7 bases and J 0 bases, with 10 bases left between them. Germline V gene sequence: CDR1 MDHEN, CDR2 SYDVKM. This CDR3 region has 13 residues. CDR3 sequence: CASNYASSYEQYF. In DNA form, the CDR3 reads TGTGCCAGCAATTACGCGAGCTCCTACGAGCAGTACTTC.

The CDR3 protein is CASSLALGRAEAFF. The CDR3, as DNA: TGTGCCAGCAGCTTAGCGCTTGGCAGGGCTGAAGCTTTCTTT. The chain uses TRBV7-2 and TRBJ1-1; D is possibly TRBD1 (5 bases). The V gene's germline CDR1 is SGHTA and CDR2 FQGNSA. CDR3 length: 14 residues. V was pared by 0 bases and J by 6 bases, with 11 bases between.

This chain uses TRBV7-2 with TRBJ2-5, with D possibly being TRBD1 (5 bases). Germline-derived CDR1 and CDR2 are SGHTA and FQGNSA. V was trimmed by 1 base and J by 4 bases, leaving 10 bases between them. This CDR3 is 14 amino acids long. The CDR3: CASSLGSGRETQYF. DNA of the CDR3: TGTGCCAGCAGCTTAGGGTCAGGGCGAGAGACCCAGTACTTC.

V and J are TRBV12-3 or TRBV12-4 and TRBJ2-3; no clear D. V gave up 8 bases and J gave up 6 bases, with 15 bases separating them. The CDR3 has 13 amino acids. CDR3 sequence (DNA): TGTGCCAGCTCAAATGACATGACGGATACGCAGTATTTT. Its protein is CASSNDMTDTQYF.

V is TRBV2 and J is TRBJ2-5; D may be TRBD2 (6 bases). There are 12 residues in the CDR3. The V and J ends lost 7 bases and 8 bases respectively, with 14 bases between them. Germline CDR1 and CDR2: SNHLY and FYNNEI. CDR3 in DNA: TGTGCCAGCATGGGCGGTAGCGGCACCCAGTACTTC. It codes for CASMGGSGTQYF.

This rearrangement joins TRBV5-6 to TRBJ2-3; weak D call: TRBD1 (6 bases). The V and J ends lost 3 bases and 3 bases respectively, with 8 bases between them. The CDR3 is made up of 13 amino acids. Per the germline V gene, CDR1 is SGHDT and CDR2 is YYEEEE. The CDR3 region is CASSYRVTDTQYF. The CDR3, as DNA: TGTGCCAGCAGCTACAGGGTAACAGATACGCAGTATTTT.

The chain links TRBV6-1 to TRBJ1-4, with TRBD1 matching 7 bases. Trimming cost V 1 base and J 7 bases; bases outside gene matches: 9. Germline V gives CDR1 MNHNS, CDR2 SASEGT. The CDR3 extends over 16 amino acids. DNA of the CDR3: TGTGCCAGCAGTGAAGGACAGGGAGTAAGAAGTGAAAAACTGTTTTTT. Translation: CASSEGQGVRSEKLFF.

The chain combines TRBV2 with TRBJ2-1; 8 bases line up with TRBD2. There are 15 residues in the CDR3. V shed 10 bases and J 9 bases; nucleotides not matched to a gene: 17. Germline loops: CDR1 SNHLY, CDR2 FYNNEI. The CDR3 DNA sequence: TGTGCCATTTCGGTGGGGGTAGCGGGGTGGAGTGAGCAGTTCTTC. Translated, it gives CAISVGVAGWSEQFF.

V usage is TRBV12-3 or TRBV12-4 and J usage is TRBJ1-4; no clear D gene. The CDR3 covers 11 residues. With 11 bases removed from V and 4 bases from J, the gap between germline ends came to 8 bases. Here the CDR3 DNA reads TGTGCCGGCTTTCGTAATGAAAAACTGTTTTTT. Its translation is CAGFRNEKLFF.

The chain joins TRBV5-1 to TRBJ2-2, with TRBD2 as a possible D gene (6 bases). This CDR3 is built from 15 residues. V was cut by 2 bases and J by 4 bases, with 12 bases left in between. The germline V gene has CDR1 SGHRS and CDR2 YFSETQ. The CDR3 sequence is CASSLAGLSTGELFF. DNA of the CDR3: TGCGCCAGCAGCTTAGCGGGTTTAAGCACCGGGGAGCTGTTTTTT.

This chain uses TRBV15 with TRBJ1-3, with 8 bases lining up with TRBD1. The length of the CDR3 is 16 residues. Germline loops: CDR1 LNHNV, CDR2 YYDKDF (reference sequence). V dropped 0 bases and J dropped 7; count of bases not matched to a gene: 8. For the CDR3, the DNA is TGTGCCACCAGCAGAGACCAGGGGGCCAGGAGGAACACCATATATTTT. Its translation is CATSRDQGARRNTIYF.

This clone has a handful of counts. The chain employs TRBV4-2 and TRBJ1-6, with D perhaps TRBD1 (6 bases). The CDR3 extends over 17 amino acids. V shed 6 bases and J shed 0 bases, with 15 bases lying between them. The germline gives CDR1 LGHNA, CDR2 YNFKEQ. CDR3 sequence reads: CASSLRQVSSYNSPLHF. The DNA for the CDR3 is TGTGCCAGCAGTTTGAGACAGGTCAGCTCCTATAATTCACCCCTCCACTTT.

This sequence joins TRBV18 and TRBJ2-4, with D maybe TRBD2 (7 bases). The V gene lost 5 bases and the J gene lost 8 bases, with 22 bases spanning the gap. The CDR3 has 16 residues. The germline V gene has CDR1 KGHSH and CDR2 LQKENI. CDR3 protein: CASSEYPGGGGYIQYF. The CDR3 DNA is TGTGCCAGCTCAGAGTACCCGGGGGGCGGTGGCTACATTCAGTACTTC.

The chain joins TRBV7-2 to TRBJ2-3, with 8 bases identical to TRBD2. The V segment lost 5 bases and the J segment 14 bases; nucleotides outside the gene matches: 9. Germline lookup yields CDR1 SGHTA and CDR2 FQGNSA. The CDR3 runs 12 residues. CDR3 DNA: TGTGCCAGCAGCCAGCAGCGGGGGCAAGGGTATTTT. It encodes CASSQQRGQGYF.

Note on this clone: This specimen includes other DNA sequences encoding the same CDR3. This chain connects TRBV5-1 to TRBJ2-1; no firm D call. V gave up 0 bases and J gave up 0 bases, with 7 bases separating them. CDR3 length: 15 amino acids. Per the germline V gene, CDR1 is SGHRS and CDR2 is YFSETQ. This chain's CDR3 is CASSLVADSYNEQFF. The CDR3 coding sequence is TGCGCCAGCAGCTTGGTGGCAGACTCCTACAATGAGCAGTTCTTC.

The chain joins TRBV6-4 to TRBJ2-3, with D possibly being TRBD1 (6 bases). The CDR3 is 15 amino acids. CDR1 is MRHNA, CDR2 SNTAGT, per germline. V lost 10 bases and J lost 4, with 21 bases in between. Here the CDR3 reads CATAETQAGADTQYF. Here the CDR3 DNA reads TGTGCCACCGCCGAAACCCAAGCAGGGGCAGATACGCAGTATTTT.

The CDR3 loop reads CASSSGTGRYEQYF. The CDR3 DNA follows: TGCGCCAGCAGCTCCGGGACAGGGAGGTACGAGCAGTACTTC. The chain has TRBV5-1 and TRBJ2-7; 9 positions agree with TRBD1. This CDR3 has 14 residues. CDR1 SGHRS and CDR2 YFSETQ come from the germline V gene. V was clipped by 3 bases and J by 4 bases; unmatched bases: 5. Variable domain in full (rest from reference TRBV5-1 and TRBJ2-7): KAGVTQTPRYLIKTRGQQVTLSCSPISGHRSVSWYQQTPGQGLQFLFEYFSETQRNKGNFPGRFSGRQFSNSRSEMNVSTLELGDSALYLCASSSGTGRYEQYFGPGTRLTVT.

This chain connects TRBV7-8 to TRBJ2-5; D gene unclear. Looked up from germline, CDR1 is SGHVS and CDR2 is FQNEAQ. The CDR3 totals 13 residues. With 2 bases removed from V and 2 bases from J, the gap between germline ends came to 6 bases. The CDR3 DNA is TGTGCCAGCAGCTTAAACAGTCAAGAGACCCAGTACTTC. It is translated as CASSLNSQETQYF.

The chain employs TRBV6-5 and TRBJ2-3; 9 nucleotides align to TRBD1. Germline V gives CDR1 MNHEY, CDR2 SVGAGI. CDR3 length: 14 amino acids. The ends lost 0 bases at V and 5 bases at J; junction bases unmatched: 0. The CDR3 loop reads CASSYSGQGDTQYF. CDR3 nucleotide sequence: TGTGCCAGCAGTTACTCGGGACAGGGAGATACGCAGTATTTT.